The 4 T cell receptor beta chains given below trace back to one sample, sequenced in a study of OX40 agonist ivuxolimab in advanced cancers. The assay was immunoSEQ multiplex PCR, and TCRdb's table has in-frame clones only and misses some. The data hold tens of thousands of clones, with 80% to 90% observed a single time. The sample consisted of CD4+ or CD8+ T cells sorted from blood, taken in a trial of the OX40 agonist ivuxolimab. All receptors come from an adult with an advanced solid tumor such as melanoma, head and neck, liver or kidney cancer.

V is TRBV19 and J is TRBJ1-2, with TRBD1 matching 12 bases. The CDR3 consists of 14 residues. J was trimmed by 4 bases and V by 5 bases; bases with no gene match: 2. Germline V gene sequence: CDR1 LNHDA, CDR2 SQIVND (reference sequence). The CDR3 DNA follows: TGTGCCAGTAGTCCGGGACAGGGGGCCTATGGCTACACCTTC. This codes for CASSPGQGAYGYTF.

The chain is built from TRBV29-1 and TRBJ2-1; 9 nucleotides agree with TRBD2. From germline, CDR1 is SQVTM and CDR2 ANQGSEA. The CDR3 is 14 residues long. V lost 8 bases, J lost 4 bases, and 9 bases stayed unmatched. The CDR3 here is CSTYSGSRYNEQFF. DNA for the CDR3: TGCAGCACCTATAGCGGGAGTCGATACAATGAGCAGTTCTTC.

The rearrangement links TRBV9 to TRBJ1-2; perhaps TRBD1 as D (6 bases). The CDR3 runs 15 residues. The germline V gene encodes CDR1 SGDLS and CDR2 YYNGEE. V was trimmed by 0 bases and J by 4 bases, leaving 13 bases between them. The CDR3 sequence is CASSVGTARGYGYTF. The CDR3 region has the DNA TGTGCCAGCAGCGTAGGGACAGCAAGAGGCTATGGCTACACCTTC.

The chain links TRBV2 to TRBJ2-7; 8 nucleotides align to TRBD1. Germline V gives CDR1 SNHLY, CDR2 FYNNEI. The CDR3 contains 14 residues. V lost 7 bases and J lost 3; bases outside the gene matches: 8. The CDR3 region is CASTRTGMDYEQYF. The CDR3 nucleotides are TGTGCCAGCACCAGGACAGGGATGGACTACGAGCAGTACTTC.